The entry below describes one TCR beta chain. Germline V gene sequence: CDR1 MNHEY, CDR2 SVGAGI. CDR3 length: 13 residues. V was cut by 2 bases and J by 1 base, with 3 bases left in between. These data come from a study of T cell responses to AZD1222 COVID-19 vaccine. Measured with immunoSEQ multiplex PCR; TCRdb has only the in-frame clones, and not every one. The data hold some 97,000 clones, with around 87% observed a single time. The sample consisted of peripheral blood, taken on day 0 of AZD1222 vaccination. This clonotype was obtained from an adult in good health. This chain uses TRBV6-5 with TRBJ1-3; D unclear. CDR3 sequence reads: CASSYASGNTIYF. For the CDR3, the DNA is TGTGCCAGCAGTTACGCATCTGGAAACACCATATATTTT.